Below, 32 T cell receptor beta chains from the same sample are listed, as sequenced in a study of blood T cell repertoires in COVID-19. Produced via immunoSEQ multiplex PCR; TCRdb's table is partial and in-frame only. The table includes fewer than 200,000 clones, around 90% detected once. The sample comprised peripheral blood. The receptors were sampled from a man aged 50-60 years with acute or convalescent COVID-19.

CDR3 residues: CASSPASGTGLGEQYV. CDR3 nucleotide sequence: TGTGCCAGCAGTCCGGCTTCCGGGACAGGGTTGGGCGAGCAGTACGTC. This chain uses TRBV28 with TRBJ2-7; 9 bases line up with TRBD1. The CDR3 is 16 residues long. The V segment lost 5 bases and the J segment 6 bases; nucleotides outside the gene matches: 14. CDR1 MDHEN and CDR2 SYDVKM come from the germline V gene.

The rearrangement uses TRBV27 and TRBJ2-1; the D gene is possibly TRBD1 (5 bases). Per the germline V gene, CDR1 is MNHEY and CDR2 is SMNVEV (reference sequence). The CDR3 runs to 13 residues. The ends were cut back, 0 bases at V and 5 bases at J, with 5 bases in the middle. CDR3 loop: CASSLSTDNEQFF. The CDR3 DNA follows: TGTGCCAGCAGTTTATCGACAGACAATGAGCAGTTCTTC.

The chain joins TRBV11-1 to TRBJ2-1; 7 bases agree with TRBD2. In germline, CDR1 is SGHAT, CDR2 FQDESV (reference sequence). The CDR3 is 16 amino acids. Trimming cost V 5 bases and J 0 bases; bases outside gene matches: 7. The CDR3 sequence: CASSTRLAPSYNEQFF. The CDR3 nucleotides read TGTGCCAGCAGCACCCGACTAGCCCCCTCCTACAATGAGCAGTTCTTC.

The chain combines TRBV6-5 with TRBJ1-1; a possible D gene is TRBD1 (5 bases). The CDR3 is made up of 15 amino acids. V was pared by 2 bases and J by 1 base, with 11 bases between. Germline lookup yields CDR1 MNHEY and CDR2 SVGAGI. Here the CDR3 DNA reads TGTGCCAGCAGTTACGGGCGGGGGAGGAACACTGAAGCTTTCTTT. It codes for CASSYGRGRNTEAFF.

This clone was detected only once. The chain recombines TRBV7-3 with TRBJ2-1; 9 nucleotides line up with TRBD1. Looked up from germline, CDR1 is SGHTA and CDR2 is FQGTGA. V was clipped by 5 bases and J by 8 bases; unmatched bases: 10. This CDR3 spans 15 amino acids. CDR3 loop: CASSPAGTGTYEQFF. The CDR3, as DNA: TGTGCCAGCAGCCCTGCCGGGACAGGGACCTATGAGCAGTTCTTC. Full variable domain (missing parts from reference TRBV7-3 and TRBJ2-1): GAGVSQTPSNKVTEKGKYVELRCDPISGHTALYWYRQSLGQGPEFLIYFQGTGAADDSGLPNDRFFAVRPEGSVSTLKIQRTERGDSAVYLCASSPAGTGTYEQFFGPGTRLTVL.

V and J are TRBV5-4 and TRBJ2-1, with TRBD2 matching 12 bases. Trimming removed 3 bases from V and 3 bases from J; junction bases left unmatched: 1. The CDR3 runs 15 residues. Germline V gives CDR1 SGHNT, CDR2 YYREEE (reference sequence). The CDR3 nucleotides are TGTGCCAGCAGCTGGACTAGCGGGAACTACAATGAGCAGTTCTTC. Its protein product is CASSWTSGNYNEQFF.

V is TRBV6-2 or TRBV6-3 and J is TRBJ2-7; 9 nucleotides match TRBD1. The V gene end was trimmed by 2 bases and the J gene end by 6 bases; junction bases not matched to a gene: 8. The CDR3 consists of 15 residues. CDR1 MNHEY and CDR2 SVGEGT come from the germline V gene. In DNA, the CDR3 is TGTGCCAGCAGTTACACAGGGACAGGGCGACGCGAGCAGTACGTC. This sequence encodes CASSYTGTGRREQYV.

DNA of the CDR3: TGTGCCAGCAGTGACGGGGGACGGGGGACGTACATGAACACTGAAGCTTTCTTT. This sequence encodes CASSDGGRGTYMNTEAFF. The V gene is TRBV6-1, the J gene TRBJ1-1, with D possibly being TRBD1 (5 bases). There are 18 residues in the CDR3. Trimming took 3 bases from V and 0 from J, leaving 20 bases between them. Germline CDR1 MNHNS, CDR2 SASEGT.

The CDR3 reads CSASRTVRFYSYNEQFF. The CDR3 nucleotides read TGCAGTGCTAGTCGGACAGTAAGGTTCTACTCCTACAATGAGCAGTTCTTC. V and J are TRBV20-1 and TRBJ2-1, with D perhaps matching TRBD1 (6 bases). The V gene's germline CDR1 is DFQATT and CDR2 SNEGSKA (reference sequence). The CDR3 totals 17 residues. The ends were cut back, 3 bases at V and 0 bases at J, with 18 bases in the middle.

The chain is built from TRBV6-5 and TRBJ2-1; weak D call: TRBD2 (5 bases). The CDR3 sequence is 14 residues long. V lost 6 bases to trimming and J lost 16 bases, with 25 bases between them. Germline V CDR1 and CDR2: MNHEY, SVGAGI. CDR3: CASSAEVRWVEGFF. The CDR3 DNA is TGTGCCAGCAGCGCAGAGGTCAGGTGGGTAGAGGGATTCTTC.

The chain uses TRBV2 and TRBJ2-3, with D perhaps matching TRBD1 (6 bases). Between the trimmed V and J ends, which lost 5 bases and 6 bases, there was a span of 15 bases. Germline V gene sequence: CDR1 SNHLY, CDR2 FYNNEI. CDR3 length: 14 amino acids. CDR3 coding DNA: TGTGCCAGCAGTAAGGACAGAAGTTTCGATACGCAGTATTTT. As protein: CASSKDRSFDTQYF.

For this clone: Other DNA sequences in the same sample also yield this CDR3. The chain uses TRBV9 and TRBJ1-4; the D is unclear. CDR1 SGDLS and CDR2 YYNGEE come from the germline V gene. V shed 4 bases and J shed 8 bases, with 12 bases lying between them. CDR3 length: 13 residues. The CDR3 region has the DNA TGTGCCAGCAGCCTCGCTGGAGAGGAAAAACTGTTTTTT. Translation: CASSLAGEEKLFF.

In regard to this clone: It is unclear where the CDR3 begins or ends on the DNA, so no DNA is shown, and the CDR3 is as TCRdb lists it. This chain uses TRBV19 with TRBJ1-3. The CDR3 is 11 residues long, counting both termini. Germline V gene sequence: CDR1 LNHDA, CDR2 SQIVND (reference sequence). CDR3 sequence: CASTSGNTIYF.

The V and J genes are TRBV6-5 and TRBJ1-4, with D possibly being TRBD1 (6 bases). Germline loops: CDR1 MNHEY, CDR2 SVGAGI. The CDR3 has 14 amino acids. Trimming cost V 6 bases and J 8 bases, with 16 bases left between them. DNA for the CDR3: TGTGCCAGCAGGGCGGGCGGGGGCGAGGAAAAACTGTTTTTT. Translated: CASRAGGGEEKLFF.

The rearrangement joins TRBV6-5 to TRBJ1-1; 7 bases fit TRBD1. Per the germline V gene, CDR1 is MNHEY and CDR2 is SVGAGI. CDR3 length: 15 amino acids. V dropped 5 bases and J dropped 2; count of bases not matched to a gene: 8. The CDR3: CASSPMTGQNTEAFF. CDR3 in DNA: TGTGCCAGCAGTCCAATGACAGGGCAAAACACTGAAGCTTTCTTT.

The chain employs TRBV5-1 and TRBJ1-4; D gene uncertain. CDR1 SGHRS and CDR2 YFSETQ come from the germline V gene. This CDR3 has 16 residues. Trimming left V 4 bases short and J 3 bases short, with 16 bases between. The CDR3 bases are TGCGCCAGCAGCCCGGGAAGTGCGGGCCCTAATGAAAAACTGTTTTTT. Amino acid sequence: CASSPGSAGPNEKLFF.

This sequence joins TRBV7-8 and TRBJ2-7; D uncertain. Trimming took off 0 bases at V and 6 bases at J, with 9 bases between the two ends. The CDR3 contains 13 residues. Per germline, CDR1 SGHVS and CDR2 FQNEAQ. The CDR3 is CASSLAPPGEQYV. The CDR3 nucleotides read TGTGCCAGCAGCTTAGCCCCCCCCGGCGAGCAGTACGTC.

This chain uses TRBV30 with TRBJ2-2; 10 bases are a match to TRBD1. The CDR3 covers 14 residues. The V segment lost 7 bases and the J segment 1 base; nucleotides outside the gene matches: 3. Germline CDR1 GTSNPN, CDR2 SVGIG (reference sequence). The CDR3, as DNA: TGTGCCTACGACAGGGGGCTGAACACCGGGGAGCTGTTTTTT. Encoded protein: CAYDRGLNTGELFF.

The chain recombines TRBV5-1 with TRBJ2-6, with D possibly matching TRBD1 (6 bases). V lost 4 bases and J 4 bases, leaving 9 bases between the germline ends. Germline values: CDR1 SGHRS, CDR2 YFSETQ. This CDR3 is 14 amino acids long. The CDR3 spells CASSHREGANVLTF. Here the CDR3 DNA reads TGCGCCAGCAGCCACAGGGAAGGGGCCAACGTCCTGACTTTC.

CDR3 nucleotides: TGTGCCAGCAGCTTATCCCCGGCGGGACAGGGGACACCCCTCCACTTT. Its protein is CASSLSPAGQGTPLHF. The chain has TRBV13 and TRBJ1-6; TRBD1 matches at 10 bases. The CDR3 extends over 16 amino acids. Germline V CDR1 and CDR2: PRHDT, FYEKMQ (reference sequence). J lost 11 bases, V lost 2 bases, and 9 bases had no gene match.

The chain is built from TRBV19 and TRBJ2-5; tentatively, D is TRBD1 (6 bases). CDR1 is LNHDA and CDR2 is SQIVND in the germline V gene (reference sequence). This CDR3 has 14 residues. With 2 bases removed from V and 5 bases from J, the gap between germline ends came to 12 bases. DNA of the CDR3: TGTGCCAGTAGTATATTAGGGGGTATTGAGACCCAGTACTTC. This codes for CASSILGGIETQYF.

About this clone: Other nucleotide sequences from this sample produce the same CDR3. The rearrangement joins TRBV19 to TRBJ1-5; 8 bases fit TRBD1. J was trimmed by 4 bases and V by 5 bases; bases with no gene match: 4. The CDR3 runs 14 residues. CDR1 is LNHDA and CDR2 is SQIVND in the germline V gene (reference sequence). The CDR3 protein is CASSGTGGNQPQHF. CDR3 nucleotide sequence: TGTGCCAGTAGTGGGACAGGTGGGAATCAGCCCCAGCATTTT.

The chain has TRBV2 and TRBJ1-4; D is unresolved. In germline, CDR1 is SNHLY, CDR2 FYNNEI. The CDR3 has 13 residues. The V gene lost 6 bases and the J gene lost 7 bases, with 12 bases spanning the gap. In DNA, the CDR3 is TGTGCCAGCAGCCGGCCCCCGGGTGAAAAACTGTTTTTT. Protein: CASSRPPGEKLFF.

V usage is TRBV7-9 and J usage is TRBJ2-1, with D possibly TRBD2 on 5 matching bases. V was shortened by 5 bases and J by 2 bases, with 13 bases between the two germline ends. Germline assignment: CDR1 SEHNR and CDR2 FQNEAQ (reference sequence). This CDR3 has 15 residues. CDR3 in amino acids: CASSPEGAPYNEQFF. As DNA, the CDR3 is TGTGCCAGCAGCCCAGAGGGAGCCCCCTACAATGAGCAGTTCTTC.

This chain uses TRBV28 with TRBJ1-3; 8 positions match TRBD1. This CDR3 region has 16 residues. With 5 bases clipped from V and 0 bases from J, the junction kept 6 bases outside the gene matches. Germline CDR1 reads MDHEN; CDR2 reads SYDVKM. The CDR3 sequence is CASSLYRGVSGNTIYF. For the CDR3, the DNA is TGTGCCAGCAGTCTCTACAGGGGGGTCTCTGGAAACACCATATATTTT.

The chain joins TRBV19 to TRBJ2-3, with a possible D match to TRBD2 (6 bases). This CDR3 contains 17 residues. Germline V gene sequence: CDR1 LNHDA, CDR2 SQIVND (reference sequence). Trimming took off 3 bases at V and 4 bases at J, with 20 bases between the two ends. CDR3 protein: CASSIRRGTTSPDTQYF. CDR3 bases: TGTGCCAGTAGTATTAGGCGGGGTACGACTTCCCCAGATACGCAGTATTTT.

This rearrangement joins TRBV11-2 to TRBJ1-2; D unclear. CDR3 length equals 13 residues. Trimming stripped 5 bases from V and 6 bases from J, with 13 bases between. The germline V gene has CDR1 SGHAT and CDR2 FQNNGV. CDR3 bases: TGTGCCAGCAGCGTCGTACAGAAAAATGGCTACACCTTC. The encoded protein is CASSVVQKNGYTF.

This chain uses TRBV7-3 with TRBJ2-7; 14 bases line up with TRBD2. The germline gives CDR1 SGHTA, CDR2 FQGTGA. This CDR3 is 17 amino acids long. V dropped 5 bases and J dropped 6; count of bases not matched to a gene: 12. This CDR3 reads CASSVIGTSGRSPEQYF. Here the CDR3 DNA reads TGTGCCAGCAGCGTCATAGGGACTAGCGGGAGAAGTCCCGAGCAGTACTTC.

The chain combines TRBV5-6 with TRBJ2-7; 9 positions match TRBD2. With 0 bases clipped from V and 6 bases from J, the junction kept 4 bases outside the gene matches. CDR1 is SGHDT and CDR2 is YYEEEE in the germline V gene. The CDR3 contains 14 residues. The CDR3 DNA reads TGTGCCAGCAGCTTGGTAGCGGGGGTTGGCGAGCAGTACGTC. Translation: CASSLVAGVGEQYV.

The chain uses TRBV2 and TRBJ2-1, with 7 positions matching TRBD1. This CDR3 spans 16 amino acids. Unmatched junction bases numbered 15, after V lost 6 bases and J lost 7 bases. The germline CDR1 and CDR2 sequences are SNHLY and FYNNEI. The CDR3 DNA follows: TGTGCCAGCAGAACCGGACACAGGGGTGATACAAATGAGCAGTTCTTC. The encoded protein is CASRTGHRGDTNEQFF.

This clone was detected a few times. This chain links TRBV7-8 with TRBJ1-4, with D tentatively TRBD1 (6 bases). Germline CDR1 SGHVS, CDR2 FQNEAQ. This CDR3 has 16 residues. V was clipped by 7 bases and J by 5 bases, with 20 bases between them. CDR3 loop: CASTQIQGGWNEKLFF. The CDR3 DNA follows: TGTGCCAGCACCCAAATACAGGGCGGGTGGAATGAAAAACTGTTTTTT.

This clone was recorded only once. The chain couples TRBV6-4 to TRBJ2-1; D possibly corresponds to TRBD1 (6 bases). CDR3 length: 15 residues. The V gene's germline CDR1 is MRHNA and CDR2 SNTAGT. Trimming took 2 bases from V and 7 from J, leaving 15 bases between them. CDR3 DNA: TGTGCCAGCAGTGACGGTATCAGGGGTCAGAATGAGCAGTTCTTC. Protein: CASSDGIRGQNEQFF.